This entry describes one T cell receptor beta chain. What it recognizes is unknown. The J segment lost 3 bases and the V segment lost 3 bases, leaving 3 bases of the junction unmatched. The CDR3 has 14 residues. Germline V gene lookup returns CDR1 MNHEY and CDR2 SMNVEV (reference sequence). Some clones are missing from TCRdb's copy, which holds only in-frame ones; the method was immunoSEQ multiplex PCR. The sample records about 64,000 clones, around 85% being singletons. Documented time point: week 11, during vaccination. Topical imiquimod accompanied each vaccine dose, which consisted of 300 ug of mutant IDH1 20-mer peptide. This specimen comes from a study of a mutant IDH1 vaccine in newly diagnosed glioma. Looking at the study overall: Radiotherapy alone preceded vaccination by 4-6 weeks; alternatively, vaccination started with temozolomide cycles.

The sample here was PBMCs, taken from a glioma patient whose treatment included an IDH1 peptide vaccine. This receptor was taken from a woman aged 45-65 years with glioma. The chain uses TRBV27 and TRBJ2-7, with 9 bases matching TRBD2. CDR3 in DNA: TGTGCCAGCAGTTTCCGCGGGGGGGACTACGAGCAGTACTTC. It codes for CASSFRGGDYEQYF.